The 12 T cell receptor beta chains reported below all come from one sample, sequenced in a study of T cells in Graves' hyperthyroidism and ophthalmopathy (dated 2019 in TCRdb). Receptors were amplified or captured by multiplex PCR. Sequencing used an Illumina HiSeq 2000. The TCR beta CDR3 regions were amplified from the RNA transcripts. For the first round of RT-PCR on the TCR CDR3, the HTBI primer set was used together with the Qiagen OneStep RT-PCR kit. TCRdb reran the public reads through fastp at Q25 and MiXCR, keeping productive beta chains. When rows share a CDR3 protein, they turn into one entry using the most common DNA and genes. Within this sample are hundreds of thousands of distinct CDR3 sequences, with around 24% of them counted one time only. Clones ranked in the top ten supply approximately 11% of the sample. What was sequenced was blood. The receptors stem from a woman aged 25 to 45 with Graves' ophthalmopathy.

Many counts were recorded for this clonotype. In DNA form, the CDR3 reads TGTGCCAGCAGCCCCATAGCGGGGGACACCGGGGAGCTGTTTTTT. Encoded protein: CASSPIAGDTGELFF. V gene TRBV7-3 combines with J gene TRBJ2-2; TRBD2 matches 9 bases. This CDR3 contains 15 residues. The ends lost 5 bases at V and 3 bases at J; junction bases unmatched: 4. The germline gives CDR1 SGHTA, CDR2 FQGTGA.

This clonotype was counted many times. The J gene is TRBJ2-7, the V gene TRBV7-8; 9 nucleotides agree with TRBD2. Germline V gene sequence: CDR1 SGHVS, CDR2 FQNEAQ. The V gene end was trimmed by 2 bases and the J gene end by 2 bases; junction bases not matched to a gene: 4. The CDR3 is 15 amino acids. Written as DNA, the CDR3 is TGTGCCAGCAGCTTATTGCGGGGGGGAACCTACGAGCAGTACTTC. As protein: CASSLLRGGTYEQYF.

The chain recombines TRBV5-1 with TRBJ1-6; TRBD1 is a possible D gene (6 bases). The length of the CDR3 is 14 residues. The germline gives CDR1 SGHRS, CDR2 YFSETQ. Trimming removed 2 bases at V and 11 bases at J, with 14 bases between. The DNA for the CDR3 is TGCGCCAGCAGCTTTTCCGGGACATCAGCACCCCTCCACTTT. Translated, it gives CASSFSGTSAPLHF.

Points on this clonotype: The conserved closing phenylalanine or tryptophan is absent in this CDR3, likely reflecting a read error. CDR3 bases: TGTGCCAGTAGGGGTGGGACTAGCGGAATAACTAGCACAGATACGCAGTATTGT. This translates into CASRGGTSGITSTDTQYC. The V and J genes are TRBV2 and TRBJ2-3; 11 bases fit TRBD2. With V trimmed by 9 bases and J by 0 bases, 14 bases remained unmatched. CDR1 is SNHLY and CDR2 is FYNNEI in the germline V gene. The CDR3 totals 18 residues.

About this clonotype itself: This sequence may be a read error, since a much larger clone differs from it by one base. Here the CDR3 omits its conserved ending phenylalanine or tryptophan, so a read error is the likely source. The rearrangement joins TRBV12-3 or TRBV12-4 to TRBJ2-7; TRBD1 agrees at 9 bases. V shed 5 bases and J 4 bases; nucleotides not matched to a gene: 9. The CDR3 totals 15 residues. The DNA for the CDR3 is TGTGCCAGCAGTGAATCCGGGACAGGGCCATACGAGCAGTACTCC. Translating it yields CASSESGTGPYEQYS.

A few counts support this clonotype. J is TRBJ1-1 and V is TRBV12-3 or TRBV12-4; TRBD1 matches at 7 bases. The CDR3 is made up of 14 amino acids. Losses at the gene ends were 8 bases for V and 5 bases for J; bases not matched to a gene: 11. The CDR3 sequence: CASRPSGGFTEAFF. CDR3 nucleotides: TGTGCCAGCCGACCTTCAGGGGGGTTTACTGAAGCTTTCTTT.

The table lists this clonotype with a count of one. The V and J genes are TRBV19 and TRBJ2-2; D gene ambiguous. The V end was cut by 3 bases, the J end by 0 bases, with 2 bases between. Germline CDR1 and CDR2: LNHDA and SQIVND (reference sequence). The CDR3 length is 13 residues. The CDR3 protein is CASSIPNTGELFF. The CDR3 bases are TGTGCCAGTAGTATCCCGAACACCGGGGAGCTGTTTTTT.

This chain connects TRBV28 to TRBJ2-7; 12 nucleotides line up with TRBD2. CDR3 size: 19 residues. With 5 bases clipped from V and 2 bases from J, the junction kept 16 bases outside the gene matches. Per germline, CDR1 MDHEN and CDR2 SYDVKM. CDR3 region: CASSTPGLAGRIFPYEQYF. The DNA of the CDR3 is TGTGCCAGCAGTACTCCGGGACTAGCGGGCCGAATTTTCCCCTACGAGCAGTACTTC. Full variable domain (missing parts from reference TRBV28 and TRBJ2-7): DVKVTQSSRYLVKRTGEKVFLECVQDMDHENMFWYRQDPGLGLRLIYFSYDVKMKEKGDIPEGYSVSREKKERFSLILESASTNQTSMYLCASSTPGLAGRIFPYEQYFGPGTRLTVT.

The chain employs TRBV18 and TRBJ2-2; 7 bases line up with TRBD2. V lost 0 bases to trimming and J lost 5 bases; unmatched junction nucleotides: 6. The CDR3 runs 16 residues. CDR1 KGHSH and CDR2 LQKENI come from the germline V gene. CDR3 protein: CASSPPAAAGTGELFF. The CDR3 bases are TGTGCCAGCTCACCACCCGCGGCAGCGGGGACCGGGGAGCTGTTTTTT.

V usage is TRBV6-1 and J usage is TRBJ1-1; D uncertain. In germline, CDR1 is MNHNS, CDR2 SASEGT. CDR3 length equals 11 residues. The V and J ends lost 3 bases and 11 bases respectively, with 10 bases between them. The CDR3 region is CASSDGFRAFF. CDR3 DNA: TGTGCCAGCAGTGACGGGTTCAGGGCTTTCTTT.

This clonotype came up many times. The genes are TRBV14 and TRBJ1-2; the D is unclear. The CDR3 runs to 13 residues. The germline V and J ends were trimmed by 5 bases and 3 bases, with 10 bases remaining between them. Germline V gene data show CDR1 as SGHDN and CDR2 as FVKESK. For the CDR3, the DNA is TGTGCCAGCAGCGCTCAGCGGTACTATGGCTACACCTTC. Translation gives CASSAQRYYGYTF.

This clonotype has only a few counts. This chain uses TRBV12-3 or TRBV12-4 with TRBJ1-5, with TRBD1 identical over 7 bases. The J segment lost 10 bases and the V segment lost 6 bases, leaving 18 bases of the junction unmatched. The CDR3 consists of 16 residues. As DNA, the CDR3 is TGTGCCAGCAGCACCATCAGGGCCAGGGGGGAACAACCCCAGCATTTT. Encoded protein: CASSTIRARGEQPQHF.